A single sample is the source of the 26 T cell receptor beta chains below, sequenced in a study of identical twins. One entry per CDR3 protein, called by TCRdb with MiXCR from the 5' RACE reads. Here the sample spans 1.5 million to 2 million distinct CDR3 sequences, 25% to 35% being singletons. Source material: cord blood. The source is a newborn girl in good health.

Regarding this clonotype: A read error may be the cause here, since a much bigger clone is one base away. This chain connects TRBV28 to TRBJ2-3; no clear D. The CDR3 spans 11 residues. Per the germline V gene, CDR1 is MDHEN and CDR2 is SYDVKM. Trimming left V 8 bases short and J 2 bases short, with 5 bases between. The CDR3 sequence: CASANTDTQYF. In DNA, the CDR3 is TGTGCCAGCGCCAACACAGATACGCAGTATTTT.

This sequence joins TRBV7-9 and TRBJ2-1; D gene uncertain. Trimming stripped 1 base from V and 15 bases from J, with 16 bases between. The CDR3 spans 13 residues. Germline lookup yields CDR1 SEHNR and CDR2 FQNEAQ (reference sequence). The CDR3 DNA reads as TGTGCCAGCAGCTTAGTTGTCCCTTCGAGGCGGTTCTTC. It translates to CASSLVVPSRRFF.

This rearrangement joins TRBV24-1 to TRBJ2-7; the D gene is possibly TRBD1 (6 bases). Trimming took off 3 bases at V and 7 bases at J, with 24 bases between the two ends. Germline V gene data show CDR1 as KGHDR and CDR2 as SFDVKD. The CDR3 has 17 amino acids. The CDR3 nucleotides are TGTGCCACCAGTGATCAGGCGCACCGGGACACCTACAATGAGCAGTACTTC. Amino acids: CATSDQAHRDTYNEQYF.

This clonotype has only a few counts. CDR3 region: CASSYSIRWRDSYEQYF. CDR3 in DNA: TGTGCCAGCAGTTACTCGATAAGGTGGAGGGACTCCTACGAGCAGTACTTC. The chain combines TRBV6-7 with TRBJ2-7; possible D gene TRBD2, 6 bases. TRBV6-7 is an ORF; its function is uncertain. With 0 bases removed from V and 0 bases from J, the gap between germline ends came to 15 bases. The CDR3 has 17 residues.

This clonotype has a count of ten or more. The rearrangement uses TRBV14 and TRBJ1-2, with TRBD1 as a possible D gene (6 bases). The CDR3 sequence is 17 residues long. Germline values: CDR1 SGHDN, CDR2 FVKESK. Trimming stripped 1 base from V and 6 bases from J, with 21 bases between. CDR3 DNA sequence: TGTGCCAGCAGCCAAGTCGGTTTTAAGGACAGCCCTAATGGCTACACCTTC. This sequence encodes CASSQVGFKDSPNGYTF.

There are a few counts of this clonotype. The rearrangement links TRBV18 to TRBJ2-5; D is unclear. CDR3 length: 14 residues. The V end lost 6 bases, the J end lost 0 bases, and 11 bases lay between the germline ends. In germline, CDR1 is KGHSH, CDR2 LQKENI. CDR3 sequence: CASSHNGHQETQYF. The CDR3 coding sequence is TGTGCCAGCTCCCATAACGGACACCAAGAGACCCAGTACTTC.

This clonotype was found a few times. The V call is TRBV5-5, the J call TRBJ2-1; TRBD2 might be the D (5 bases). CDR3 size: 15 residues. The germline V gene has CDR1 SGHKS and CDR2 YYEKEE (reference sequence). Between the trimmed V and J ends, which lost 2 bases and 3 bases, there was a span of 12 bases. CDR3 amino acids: CASSLERHYYNEQFF. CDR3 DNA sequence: TGTGCCAGCAGCTTAGAGCGGCATTACTACAATGAGCAGTTCTTC.

CDR3 DNA: TGTGCCAGCAGGCCTCCGCGACAGGGTTCCTACGAGCAGTACTTC. Protein product: CASRPPRQGSYEQYF. J is TRBJ2-7 and V is TRBV11-2, with 7 bases lining up with TRBD1. The CDR3 runs 15 residues. V shed 6 bases, J shed 1 base, and the junction held 9 bases outside the gene matches. Germline lookup yields CDR1 SGHAT and CDR2 FQNNGV.

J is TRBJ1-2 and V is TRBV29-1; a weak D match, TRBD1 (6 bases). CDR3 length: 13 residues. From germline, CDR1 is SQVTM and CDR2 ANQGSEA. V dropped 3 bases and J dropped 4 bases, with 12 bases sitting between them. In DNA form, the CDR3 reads TGCAGCGTTGATCCCAGGGGAGGCTATGGCTACACCTTC. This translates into CSVDPRGGYGYTF.

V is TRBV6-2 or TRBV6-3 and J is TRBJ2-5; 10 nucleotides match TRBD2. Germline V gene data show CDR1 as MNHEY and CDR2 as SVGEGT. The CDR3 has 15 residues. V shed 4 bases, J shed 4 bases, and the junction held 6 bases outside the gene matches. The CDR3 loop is CASSSFIAGGETQYF. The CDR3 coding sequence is TGTGCCAGCAGTTCCTTTATAGCGGGAGGAGAGACCCAGTACTTC.

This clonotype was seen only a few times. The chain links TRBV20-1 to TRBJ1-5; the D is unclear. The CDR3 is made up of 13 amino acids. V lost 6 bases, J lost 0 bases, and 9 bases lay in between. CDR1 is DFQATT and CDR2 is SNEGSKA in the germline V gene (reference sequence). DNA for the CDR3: TGCAGTGCCCCGGACCTTAGCAATCAGCCCCAGCATTTT. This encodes CSAPDLSNQPQHF.

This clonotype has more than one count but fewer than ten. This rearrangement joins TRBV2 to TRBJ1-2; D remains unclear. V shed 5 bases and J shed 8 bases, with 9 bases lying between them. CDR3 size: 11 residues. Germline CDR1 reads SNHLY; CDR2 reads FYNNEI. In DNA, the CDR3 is TGTGCCAGCAGTATTTCATTCGGCTACACCTTC. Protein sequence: CASSISFGYTF. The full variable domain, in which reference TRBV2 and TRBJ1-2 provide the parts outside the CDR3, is EPEVTQTPSHQVTQMGQEVILRCVPISNHLYFYWYRQILGQKVEFLVSFYNNEISEKSEIFDDQFSVERPDGSNFTLKIRSTKLEDSAMYFCASSISFGYTFGSGTRLTVV.

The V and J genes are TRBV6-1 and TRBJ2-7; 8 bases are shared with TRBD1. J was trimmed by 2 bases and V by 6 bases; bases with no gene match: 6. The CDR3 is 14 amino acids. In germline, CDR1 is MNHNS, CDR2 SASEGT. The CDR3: CASSGQGPTYEQYF. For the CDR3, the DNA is TGTGCCAGCAGCGGACAGGGCCCCACCTACGAGCAGTACTTC.

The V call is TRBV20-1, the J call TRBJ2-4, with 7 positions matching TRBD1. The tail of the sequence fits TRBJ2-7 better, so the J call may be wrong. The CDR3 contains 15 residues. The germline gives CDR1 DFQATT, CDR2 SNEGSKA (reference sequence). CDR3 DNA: TGCAGTGCTAGAGTCCCCGGGACAGAGATCTACGAGCAGTACTTC. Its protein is CSARVPGTEIYEQYF.

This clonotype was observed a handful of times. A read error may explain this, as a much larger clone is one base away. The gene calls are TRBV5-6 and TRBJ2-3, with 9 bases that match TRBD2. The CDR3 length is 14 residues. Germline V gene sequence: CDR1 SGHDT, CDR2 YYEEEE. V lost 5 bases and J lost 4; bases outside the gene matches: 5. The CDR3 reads CASSFSGSADTQYF. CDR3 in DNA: TGTGCCAGCAGTTTTAGCGGGAGCGCAGATACGCAGTATTTT.

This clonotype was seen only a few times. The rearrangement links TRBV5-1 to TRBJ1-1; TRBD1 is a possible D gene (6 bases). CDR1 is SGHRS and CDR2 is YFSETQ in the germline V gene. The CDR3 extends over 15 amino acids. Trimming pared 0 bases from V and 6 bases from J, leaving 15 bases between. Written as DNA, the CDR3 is TGCGCCAGCAGCTTGGGCCCTTCAGGGGCATCTGAAGCTTTCTTT. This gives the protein CASSLGPSGASEAFF.

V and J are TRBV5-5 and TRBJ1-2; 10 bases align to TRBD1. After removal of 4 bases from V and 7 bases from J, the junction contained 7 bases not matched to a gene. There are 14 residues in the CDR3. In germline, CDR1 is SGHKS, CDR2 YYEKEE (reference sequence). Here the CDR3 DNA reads TGTGCCAGCAGCCGAGACAGGGGGCTGGGTGGCTACACCTTC. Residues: CASSRDRGLGGYTF.

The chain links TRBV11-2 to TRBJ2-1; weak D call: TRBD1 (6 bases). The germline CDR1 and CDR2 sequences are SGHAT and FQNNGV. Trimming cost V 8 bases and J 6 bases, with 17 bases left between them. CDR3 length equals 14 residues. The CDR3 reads CASWDTIGVNEQFF. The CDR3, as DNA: TGTGCCAGCTGGGACACGATAGGCGTCAATGAGCAGTTCTTC.

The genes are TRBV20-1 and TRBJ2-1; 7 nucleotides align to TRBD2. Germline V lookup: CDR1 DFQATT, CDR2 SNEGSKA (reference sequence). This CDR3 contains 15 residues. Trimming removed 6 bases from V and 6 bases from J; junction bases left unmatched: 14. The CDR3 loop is CSAWTSLAVGNEQFF. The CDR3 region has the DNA TGCAGTGCCTGGACTAGTTTGGCAGTAGGCAATGAGCAGTTCTTC.

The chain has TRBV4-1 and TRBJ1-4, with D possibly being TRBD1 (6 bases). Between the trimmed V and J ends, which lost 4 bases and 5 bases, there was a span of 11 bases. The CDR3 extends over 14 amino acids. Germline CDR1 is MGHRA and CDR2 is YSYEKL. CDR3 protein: CASSRQVLNEKLFF. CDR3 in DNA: TGCGCCAGCAGCCGACAGGTCCTCAATGAAAAACTGTTTTTT.

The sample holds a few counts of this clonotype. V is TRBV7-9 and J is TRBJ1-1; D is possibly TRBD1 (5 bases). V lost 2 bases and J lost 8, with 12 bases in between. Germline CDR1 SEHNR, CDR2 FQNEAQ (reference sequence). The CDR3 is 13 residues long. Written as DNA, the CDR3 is TGTGCCAGCAGCTTAAAACAGGCCTTAGAAGCTTTCTTT. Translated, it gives CASSLKQALEAFF.

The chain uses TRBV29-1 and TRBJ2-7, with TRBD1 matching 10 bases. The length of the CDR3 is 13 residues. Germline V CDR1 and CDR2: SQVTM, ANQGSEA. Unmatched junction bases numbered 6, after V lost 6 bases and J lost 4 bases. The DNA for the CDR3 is TGCAGCGTGGCCCCGGGACAGGGGTACGAGCAGTACTTC. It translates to CSVAPGQGYEQYF.

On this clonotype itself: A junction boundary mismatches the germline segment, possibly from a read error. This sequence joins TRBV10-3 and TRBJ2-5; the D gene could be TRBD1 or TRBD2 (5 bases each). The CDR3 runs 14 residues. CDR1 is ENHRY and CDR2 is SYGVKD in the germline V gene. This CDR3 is CAISVSGTQQTQYF. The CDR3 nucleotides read TGTGCCATCAGTGTTTCCGGGACCCAACAGACCCAGTACTTC.

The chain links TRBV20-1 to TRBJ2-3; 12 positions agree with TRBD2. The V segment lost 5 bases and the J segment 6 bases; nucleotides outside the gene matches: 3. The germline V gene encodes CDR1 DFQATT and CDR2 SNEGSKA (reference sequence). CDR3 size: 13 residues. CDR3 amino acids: CSASSGRGDTQYF. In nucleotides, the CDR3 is TGCAGTGCTTCTAGCGGGAGGGGGGATACGCAGTATTTT.

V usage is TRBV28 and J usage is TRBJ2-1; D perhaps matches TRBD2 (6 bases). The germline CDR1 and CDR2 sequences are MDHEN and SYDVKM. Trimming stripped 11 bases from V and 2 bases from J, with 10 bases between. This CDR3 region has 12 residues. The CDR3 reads CAVGEAYNEQFF. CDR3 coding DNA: TGTGCCGTGGGGGAGGCCTACAATGAGCAGTTCTTC.

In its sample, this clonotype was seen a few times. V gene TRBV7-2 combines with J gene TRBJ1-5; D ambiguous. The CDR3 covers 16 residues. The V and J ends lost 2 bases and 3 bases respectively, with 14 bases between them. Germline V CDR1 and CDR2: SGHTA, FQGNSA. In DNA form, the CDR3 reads TGTGCCAGCAGCTTAAGCCCCGGACGGATCAATCAGCCCCAGCATTTT. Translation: CASSLSPGRINQPQHF.